The 5 T cell receptor beta chains below all came from one sample that was sequenced in a study of cytomegalovirus exposure and HLA in healthy donors. Amplification used 60 Vbeta primers and 13 Jbeta primers. Repertoires were generated with immunoSEQ multiplex PCR, while TCRdb's copy carries only in-frame clones and drops some. The sample consists of more than 60,000 clones, over 70% of them appearing once. Sequencing input: PBMCs. The receptors derive from a male donor in good health and CMV-seropositive.

V gene TRBV6-6 combines with J gene TRBJ1-1, with D unclear. V lost 2 bases to trimming and J lost 4 bases, with 8 bases between them. The CDR3 is 13 amino acids. Germline loops: CDR1 MNHNY, CDR2 SVGAGI (reference sequence). The CDR3 DNA is TGTGCCAGCAGTTACCTGGGAGGCACTGAAGCTTTCTTT. Translated: CASSYLGGTEAFF.

This clone came up once. CDR3 nucleotides: TGCGCCAGCAGCTGGCGGGCAGGGGGCTTTAATGGGGAGCTGTTTTTT. This gives the protein CASSWRAGGFNGELFF. The V gene is TRBV5-1, the J gene TRBJ2-2; 8 bases align to TRBD1. The germline V gene encodes CDR1 SGHRS and CDR2 YFSETQ. This CDR3 region has 16 residues. J gave up 8 bases and V 3 bases, and 12 bases lay outside the gene matches.

In its sample, this clone was seen once. This CDR3 is CASSLTAYKTGTGGDIQYF. The CDR3 bases are TGTGCCAGCAGCTTAACGGCATACAAAACCGGGACAGGAGGGGACATTCAGTACTTC. This chain links TRBV7-3 with TRBJ2-4; 8 positions agree with TRBD1. The trim removed 0 bases at V and 8 bases at J, leaving 18 bases unmatched. CDR3 length: 19 residues. CDR1 and CDR2 (germline): SGHTA, FQGTGA.

The rearrangement uses TRBV7-2 and TRBJ2-1, with 14 bases fitting TRBD2. Germline V gene data show CDR1 as SGHTA and CDR2 as FQGNSA. J gave up 6 bases and V 3 bases, and 1 base lay outside the gene matches. This CDR3 spans 15 amino acids. The CDR3 DNA follows: TGTGCCAGCAGCTTGGGACTAGCGGGGGTCAATGAGCAGTTCTTC. Amino acids: CASSLGLAGVNEQFF.

V and J are TRBV19 and TRBJ1-2, with 8 nucleotides matching TRBD1. Trimming took 5 bases from V and 4 from J; bases not matched to a gene: 21. The CDR3 length is 19 residues. From germline, CDR1 is LNHDA and CDR2 SQIVND (reference sequence). This CDR3 is CASSPTTGAEKRLRYGYTF. Written as DNA, the CDR3 is TGTGCCAGTAGTCCTACGACAGGGGCGGAGAAGAGGCTTCGCTATGGCTACACCTTC.